The 4 T cell receptor beta chains in this list originate from one sample, sequenced in a study of somatic mutations in cytotoxic T cells in rheumatoid arthritis. Here immunoSEQ multiplex PCR was the method, and the copy in TCRdb shows in-frame clones only, minus some. Found here are about 6,300 clones, 70% to 80% of them singletons; the top ten hold less than 35%. Sequencing used CD8+ T cells sorted from blood, obtained at a follow-up visit. These receptor sequences come from a woman aged 70-85 years with rheumatoid arthritis.

V gene TRBV7-9 combines with J gene TRBJ2-5; 9 bases map to TRBD1. The germline gives CDR1 SEHNR, CDR2 FQNEAQ (reference sequence). This CDR3 spans 17 amino acids. V dropped 4 bases and J dropped 1; count of bases not matched to a gene: 10. CDR3: CASSSRTGAKLQETQYF. The CDR3 coding sequence is TGTGCCAGCAGCTCACGGACAGGGGCCAAACTCCAAGAGACCCAGTACTTC.

This sequence joins TRBV19 and TRBJ1-4; D call uncertain. The CDR3 contains 17 residues. The V and J ends lost 3 bases and 5 bases respectively, with 19 bases between them. Germline lookup yields CDR1 LNHDA and CDR2 SQIVND (reference sequence). The CDR3 DNA reads as TGTGCCAGTAGTATTGTAGGCTGGGCAGAAACGAATGAAAAACTGTTTTTT. It specifies CASSIVGWAETNEKLFF. Variable domain in full (rest from reference TRBV19 and TRBJ1-4): DGGITQSPKYLFRKEGQNVTLSCEQNLNHDAMYWYRQDPGQGLRLIYYSQIVNDFQKGDIAEGYSVSREKKESFPLTVTSAQKNPTAFYLCASSIVGWAETNEKLFFGSGTQLSVL.

The chain recombines TRBV5-6 with TRBJ1-4; D unclear. Germline lookup yields CDR1 SGHDT and CDR2 YYEEEE. The CDR3 has 14 amino acids. With 4 bases removed from V and 5 bases from J, the gap between germline ends came to 12 bases. CDR3 sequence: CASSTTVRNEKLFF. The CDR3, as DNA: TGTGCCAGCAGCACAACAGTCCGGAATGAAAAACTGTTTTTT.

By its share, this clone is large. The J gene is TRBJ1-1, the V gene TRBV29-1; D is possibly TRBD1 (6 bases). Trimming removed 7 bases from V and 5 bases from J, with 23 bases in between. This CDR3 is built from 15 residues. CDR1 and CDR2 (germline): SQVTM, ANQGSEA. CDR3 sequence reads: CSAVGVGGLWTEAFF. For the CDR3, the DNA is TGCAGCGCCGTGGGGGTCGGGGGGCTCTGGACTGAAGCTTTCTTT.